A few counts support the clone carrying this T cell receptor (beta chain). The antigen is not known. The data were obtained in a study of T cells in Graves' hyperthyroidism and ophthalmopathy. Study as a whole: Peripheral blood sampling occurred at initial diagnosis, before any treatment. Study-wide results and limits: Ophthalmopathy, as predicted by the model, came a median approximately 6.5 months after the prediction.

Uncontrolled infection, other autoimmune disease, pregnancy or lactation led to exclusion. This CDR3 spans 13 amino acids. The V end lost 4 bases, the J end lost 3 bases, and 9 bases lay between the germline ends. Germline loops: CDR1 LGHDT, CDR2 YNNKEL (reference sequence). From RNA transcripts, TCR beta CDR3 regions were amplified. TCR CDR3 underwent first-round RT-PCR with the HTBI primer set. TCRdb re-called the multiplex PCR reads through MiXCR, storing one row per CDR3 protein. The sample lists approximately 530,000 distinct CDR3 sequences, over 15% occurring once. Sequencing input: blood. This TCR came from a woman aged 18-35 years with Graves' hyperthyroidism. The J gene is TRBJ2-5, the V gene TRBV3-1, with D unresolved. CDR3 residues: CASSLLNKETQYF. CDR3 sequence (DNA): TGTGCCAGCAGCCTCCTCAACAAAGAGACCCAGTACTTC.